Below, 32 T cell receptor beta chains from the same sample are listed, as sequenced in a study of blood T cell repertoires in COVID-19. The data were produced by immunoSEQ multiplex PCR, yet TCRdb's version contains in-frame clones alone and is incomplete. The sample has fewer than 250,000 clones, roughly nine tenths seen once. The sequencing sample was made of peripheral blood. The receptors here all came from a woman in her seventies with acute or convalescent COVID-19.

V gene TRBV28 combines with J gene TRBJ1-5; 9 bases are a match to TRBD1. Germline V lookup: CDR1 MDHEN, CDR2 SYDVKM. V was pared by 8 bases and J by 7 bases, with 9 bases of the junction left unmatched. The CDR3 has 14 residues. The CDR3: CASLRTGENQPQHF. As DNA, the CDR3 is TGTGCCAGCCTAAGGACAGGGGAAAACCAGCCCCAGCATTTT.

V is TRBV11-3 and J is TRBJ2-1; 10 positions match TRBD2. In germline, CDR1 is SGHNT, CDR2 YENEEA. Germline trimming cut 5 bases from V and 4 bases from J; bases unmatched to any gene: 14. The CDR3 is 18 amino acids. In DNA form, the CDR3 reads TGTGCCAGCAGCGTACGACGGACTAGCGGAGGGGGGTACAATGAGCAGTTCTTC. It translates to CASSVRRTSGGGYNEQFF.

The chain carries TRBV6-5 and TRBJ2-7; TRBD1 matches at 7 bases. Unmatched junction bases numbered 7, after V lost 6 bases and J lost 2 bases. The length of the CDR3 is 14 residues. The germline V gene has CDR1 MNHEY and CDR2 SVGAGI. The CDR3 loop reads CASRPGTATYEQYF. The CDR3 nucleotides read TGTGCCAGCAGACCCGGGACAGCAACCTACGAGCAGTACTTC.

This clone was detected only a few times. The chain joins TRBV4-1 to TRBJ1-2, with D unclear. V lost 5 bases and J lost 8, with 15 bases in between. Germline lookup yields CDR1 MGHRA and CDR2 YSYEKL. This CDR3 comprises 13 residues. The chain's CDR3 is CASSSGRGLGYTF. CDR3 nucleotide sequence: TGCGCCAGCAGCAGCGGAAGAGGGCTGGGCTACACCTTC.

The chain is built from TRBV7-3 and TRBJ1-1; TRBD1 might be the D (6 bases). Germline V gene sequence: CDR1 SGHTA, CDR2 FQGTGA. CDR3 length: 14 amino acids. V was trimmed by 5 bases and J by 6 bases, leaving 16 bases between them. CDR3 protein: CASSHPQGSAEAFF. The CDR3 DNA reads TGTGCCAGCAGCCATCCCCAGGGGAGCGCTGAAGCTTTCTTT.

The chain employs TRBV6-2 or TRBV6-3 and TRBJ1-6; D is perhaps TRBD1 (5 bases). Deletions cut 6 bases from V and 7 bases from J, with 16 bases between. This CDR3 has 15 amino acids. The germline CDR1 and CDR2 sequences are MNHEY and SVGEGT. The CDR3 nucleotides read TGTGCCAGCAGCCCGCCGGGGGTCCCCAATTCACCCCTCCACTTT. It specifies CASSPPGVPNSPLHF.

The chain recombines TRBV6-5 with TRBJ2-2; 10 bases line up with TRBD2. V lost 7 bases to trimming and J lost 7 bases; unmatched junction nucleotides: 9. The length of the CDR3 is 15 residues. The V gene's germline CDR1 is MNHEY and CDR2 SVGAGI. CDR3: CASTGLSGRIGELFF. The CDR3 DNA sequence: TGTGCCAGCACGGGGCTTAGCGGGAGGATCGGGGAGCTGTTTTTT.

The chain joins TRBV13 to TRBJ2-1; 7 bases fit TRBD2. In germline, CDR1 is PRHDT, CDR2 FYEKMQ (reference sequence). The CDR3 has 14 amino acids. V dropped 5 bases and J dropped 4; count of bases not matched to a gene: 5. The CDR3 here is CASSISGTYNEQFF. In nucleotides, the CDR3 is TGTGCCAGCAGCATCAGCGGGACTTACAATGAGCAGTTCTTC. The entire variable domain, with the rest obtained from reference TRBV13 and TRBJ2-1, is as follows: AAGVIQSPRHLIKEKRETATLKCYPIPRHDTVYWYQQGPGQDPQFLISFYEKMQSDKGSIPDRFSAQQFSDYHSELNMSSLELGDSALYFCASSISGTYNEQFFGPGTRLTVL.

The chain carries TRBV2 and TRBJ2-7, with TRBD2 matching over 9 bases. With 4 bases clipped from V and 2 bases from J, the junction kept 9 bases outside the gene matches. The CDR3 has 16 amino acids. Germline CDR1 is SNHLY and CDR2 is FYNNEI. CDR3: CASSVLRGGPTYEQYF. The CDR3 DNA follows: TGTGCCAGCAGTGTGTTGCGGGGGGGGCCCACCTACGAGCAGTACTTC.

The count of this clone is one. The chain combines TRBV25-1 with TRBJ1-5, with D perhaps matching TRBD1 (5 bases). This CDR3 has 14 residues. In germline, CDR1 is MGHDK, CDR2 SYGVNS. Trimming removed 1 base from V and 5 bases from J, with 9 bases in between. DNA for the CDR3: TGTGCCAGCAGTGAATGGGGGGGTGATCAGCCCCAGCATTTT. Protein: CASSEWGGDQPQHF.

The V and J genes are TRBV5-1 and TRBJ2-7; D might be TRBD2 (6 bases). V was shortened by 4 bases and J by 9 bases, with 23 bases between the two germline ends. The CDR3 is made up of 15 amino acids. The V gene's germline CDR1 is SGHRS and CDR2 YFSETQ. CDR3 in amino acids: CASSPDGSPSRPQYF. The CDR3 DNA sequence: TGCGCCAGCAGCCCCGACGGGAGTCCTTCCCGCCCGCAGTACTTC.

The chain is built from TRBV3-1 (or the pseudogene TRBV3-2) and TRBJ2-5; 9 bases fit TRBD1. Germline trimming cut 4 bases from V and 5 bases from J; bases unmatched to any gene: 11. CDR3 length: 16 residues. CDR1 is LGHDT, CDR2 YNNKEL, per germline (reference sequence). CDR3 in amino acids: CASSRRTGVQGETQYF. Here the CDR3 DNA reads TGTGCCAGCAGCCGCCGGACAGGGGTTCAAGGGGAGACCCAGTACTTC.

This clone was detected only a few times. V gene TRBV2 combines with J gene TRBJ1-2; TRBD1 matches 7 bases. There are 14 residues in the CDR3. V shed 2 bases and J 4 bases; nucleotides not matched to a gene: 4. Germline V gene sequence: CDR1 SNHLY, CDR2 FYNNEI. The CDR3 loop is CASSEITGAYGYTF. The CDR3 DNA reads as TGTGCCAGCAGTGAAATAACAGGGGCCTATGGCTACACCTTC. Combining the CDR3 with reference TRBV2 and TRBJ1-2 gives the whole variable domain EPEVTQTPSHQVTQMGQEVILRCVPISNHLYFYWYRQILGQKVEFLVSFYNNEISEKSEIFDDQFSVERPDGSNFTLKIRSTKLEDSAMYFCASSEITGAYGYTFGSGTRLTVV.

The chain recombines TRBV6-2 or TRBV6-3 with TRBJ2-7; 10 bases fit TRBD2. Germline lookup yields CDR1 MNHEY and CDR2 SVGEGT. The CDR3 is made up of 15 amino acids. The V gene end was trimmed by 2 bases and the J gene end by 7 bases; junction bases not matched to a gene: 8. The CDR3 reads CASSYVLAGAGEQYF. The DNA for the CDR3 is TGTGCCAGCAGTTACGTTCTAGCGGGAGCGGGGGAGCAGTACTTC.

This chain connects TRBV5-1 to TRBJ2-5, with 12 bases identical to TRBD2. Germline trimming cut 0 bases from V and 5 bases from J; bases unmatched to any gene: 5. The germline V gene has CDR1 SGHRS and CDR2 YFSETQ. The CDR3 covers 16 residues. Here the CDR3 reads CASSLGLAGEGETQYF. For the CDR3, the DNA is TGCGCCAGCAGCTTGGGACTAGCGGGAGAGGGGGAGACCCAGTACTTC.

V is TRBV15 and J is TRBJ2-7, with D perhaps TRBD2 (7 bases). From germline, CDR1 is LNHNV and CDR2 YYDKDF (reference sequence). Trimming left V 4 bases short and J 5 bases short, with 9 bases between. The CDR3 extends over 12 amino acids. The CDR3: CATSIGGDEQYF. The CDR3 nucleotides are TGTGCCACCAGCATAGGGGGGGACGAGCAGTACTTC.

The chain employs TRBV11-3 and TRBJ2-3, with D hard to call. The CDR3 has 15 residues. Germline values: CDR1 SGHNT, CDR2 YENEEA. V lost 5 bases and J 0 bases, leaving 12 bases between the germline ends. CDR3 nucleotides: TGTGCCAGCAGCCCCCTGACAACAAGCACAGATACGCAGTATTTT. Encoded protein: CASSPLTTSTDTQYF.

The chain couples TRBV19 to TRBJ2-3, with 10 bases aligning to TRBD2. The CDR3 loop spans 16 amino acids. V was clipped by 7 bases and J by 11 bases; unmatched bases: 18. The germline V gene has CDR1 LNHDA and CDR2 SQIVND (reference sequence). The CDR3 nucleotides read TGTGCCAGTAAAAGCGGGAGGGCCCCCGAGGTGCAGAGGCAGTATTTT. Translating it yields CASKSGRAPEVQRQYF.

The chain couples TRBV6-5 to TRBJ1-6; a weak D match, TRBD1 (6 bases). Deletions cut 0 bases from V and 7 bases from J, with 13 bases between. CDR3 length: 16 residues. The germline CDR1 and CDR2 sequences are MNHEY and SVGAGI. The CDR3 coding sequence is TGTGCCAGCAGTTACTCTGTCATCACAGGGAATTCACCCCTCCACTTT. Translated, it gives CASSYSVITGNSPLHF.

This clone has only one observation. The chain recombines TRBV5-5 with TRBJ1-5; unclear D gene. Germline V gene lookup returns CDR1 SGHKS and CDR2 YYEKEE (reference sequence). CDR3 size: 15 residues. The V end lost 0 bases, the J end lost 1 base, and 8 bases lay between the germline ends. The CDR3 is CASSLGPSSNQPQHF. The CDR3 bases are TGTGCCAGCAGCTTGGGGCCTTCAAGCAATCAGCCCCAGCATTTT.

The gene calls are TRBV19 and TRBJ2-1; D gene unclear. The CDR3 totals 13 residues. Germline-derived CDR1 and CDR2 are LNHDA and SQIVND (reference sequence). Trimming cost V 5 bases and J 3 bases, with 8 bases left between them. CDR3 sequence: CASSEGVYNEQFF. Written as DNA, the CDR3 is TGTGCCAGTAGTGAAGGAGTCTACAATGAGCAGTTCTTC. Based on the CDR3 plus reference TRBV19 and TRBJ2-1, the full variable domain is DGGITQSPKYLFRKEGQNVTLSCEQNLNHDAMYWYRQDPGQGLRLIYYSQIVNDFQKGDIAEGYSVSREKKESFPLTVTSAQKNPTAFYLCASSEGVYNEQFFGPGTRLTVL.

The chain carries TRBV3-1 (or the pseudogene TRBV3-2) and TRBJ2-3; perhaps TRBD2 as D (5 bases). This CDR3 region has 16 residues. V was pared by 0 bases and J by 6 bases, with 16 bases between. In germline, CDR1 is LGHDT, CDR2 YNNKEL (reference sequence). The CDR3 reads CASSQEKLAHGDTQYF. As DNA, the CDR3 is TGTGCCAGCAGCCAAGAGAAGCTAGCTCATGGTGATACGCAGTATTTT.

The rearrangement uses TRBV4-1 and TRBJ1-1, with D perhaps TRBD1 (6 bases). V shed 4 bases and J shed 1 base, with 13 bases lying between them. The CDR3 totals 15 residues. Germline CDR1 and CDR2: MGHRA and YSYEKL. CDR3 residues: CASSPSQGGNTEAFF. For the CDR3, the DNA is TGCGCCAGCAGCCCTTCACAGGGCGGGAACACTGAAGCTTTCTTT.

The V gene is TRBV4-1, the J gene TRBJ2-5, with 7 bases that match TRBD2. V lost 0 bases to trimming and J lost 5 bases; unmatched junction nucleotides: 12. This CDR3 has 17 residues. Germline assignment: CDR1 MGHRA and CDR2 YSYEKL. The CDR3 region is CASSQEGAGLRGETQYF. CDR3 coding DNA: TGCGCCAGCAGCCAAGAAGGGGCGGGACTACGGGGGGAGACCCAGTACTTC.

The chain has TRBV7-9 and TRBJ1-6, with D unclear. The CDR3 loop spans 15 amino acids. V was shortened by 1 base and J by 3 bases, with 7 bases between the two germline ends. Germline lookup yields CDR1 SEHNR and CDR2 FQNEAQ (reference sequence). CDR3 nucleotide sequence: TGTGCCAGCAGCTTAGAGGCGGACTATAATTCACCCCTCCACTTT. Translated: CASSLEADYNSPLHF.

As DNA, the CDR3 is TGTGCCAGCAGCCGACAGCGGGAAAGCACAGATACGCAGTATTTT. Residues: CASSRQRESTDTQYF. The chain has TRBV13 and TRBJ2-3; TRBD2 matches 7 bases. V lost 5 bases and J lost 0; bases outside the gene matches: 5. CDR1 and CDR2 from the germline V gene are PRHDT and FYEKMQ (reference sequence). CDR3 length equals 15 residues.

On this clone itself: This sample includes further DNA sequences coding for the same CDR3. This chain joins TRBV4-3 and TRBJ1-2; D is unresolved. This CDR3 has 13 amino acids. Germline V lookup: CDR1 LGHNA, CDR2 YSLEER. Trimming left V 1 base short and J 5 bases short, with 8 bases between. In nucleotides, the CDR3 is TGCGCCAGCAGCCAAGGGGGAGGATATGGCTACACCTTC. This sequence encodes CASSQGGGYGYTF.

A word on this clone: The germline gene is not matched at one end of the junction; a read error may be the cause. This chain uses TRBV15 with TRBJ2-7; TRBD1 is a possible D gene (5 bases). Germline CDR1 reads LNHNV; CDR2 reads YYDKDF (reference sequence). The CDR3 has 15 amino acids. In DNA form, the CDR3 reads TGTGCCACCAGAAGAGATATGGGCAGGGCCTACGAGCAGTACTTC. Protein product: CATRRDMGRAYEQYF.

The rearrangement joins TRBV12-3 or TRBV12-4 to TRBJ1-5; no firm D call. Trimming pared 3 bases from V and 4 bases from J, leaving 7 bases between. This CDR3 spans 13 amino acids. This CDR3 reads CASSLQLNQPQHF. The CDR3 DNA is TGTGCCAGCAGTTTGCAGTTAAATCAGCCCCAGCATTTT.

This chain connects TRBV6-5 to TRBJ2-7, with TRBD1 matching 7 bases. With V trimmed by 8 bases and J by 2 bases, 3 bases remained unmatched. Germline V lookup: CDR1 MNHEY, CDR2 SVGAGI. The CDR3 has 12 residues. CDR3 bases: TGTGCCAGCGGACAGGTCCCCTACGAGCAGTACTTC. This sequence encodes CASGQVPYEQYF.

This sequence joins TRBV5-1 and TRBJ2-1; D unclear. This CDR3 region has 17 residues. Trimming took off 1 base at V and 3 bases at J, with 17 bases between the two ends. In germline, CDR1 is SGHRS, CDR2 YFSETQ. CDR3 coding DNA: TGCGCCAGCAGCTTGTTTAGCCCTGCTGCTAGCTACAATGAGCAGTTCTTC. The encoded protein is CASSLFSPAASYNEQFF.

The chain uses TRBV7-9 and TRBJ2-2; 12 bases match TRBD2. Trimming removed 5 bases from V and 1 base from J; junction bases left unmatched: 5. The CDR3 extends over 17 amino acids. Germline CDR1 reads SEHNR; CDR2 reads FQNEAQ (reference sequence). In DNA form, the CDR3 reads TGTGCCAGCAGCCTCACGGGACTAGCGGGGAACACCGGGGAGCTGTTTTTT. It is translated as CASSLTGLAGNTGELFF.